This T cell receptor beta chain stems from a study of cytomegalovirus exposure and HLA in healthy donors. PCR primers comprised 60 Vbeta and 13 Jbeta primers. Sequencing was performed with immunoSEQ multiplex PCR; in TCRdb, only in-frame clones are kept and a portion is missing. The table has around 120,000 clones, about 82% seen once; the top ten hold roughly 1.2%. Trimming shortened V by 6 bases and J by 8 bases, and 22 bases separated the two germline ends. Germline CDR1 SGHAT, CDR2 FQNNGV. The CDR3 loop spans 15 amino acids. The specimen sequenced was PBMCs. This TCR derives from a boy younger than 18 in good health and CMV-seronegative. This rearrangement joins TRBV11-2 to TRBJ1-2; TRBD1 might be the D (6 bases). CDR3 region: CASSPLRDTEKGYTF. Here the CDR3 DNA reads TGTGCCAGCAGTCCTCTCCGGGACACCGAGAAGGGCTACACCTTC.